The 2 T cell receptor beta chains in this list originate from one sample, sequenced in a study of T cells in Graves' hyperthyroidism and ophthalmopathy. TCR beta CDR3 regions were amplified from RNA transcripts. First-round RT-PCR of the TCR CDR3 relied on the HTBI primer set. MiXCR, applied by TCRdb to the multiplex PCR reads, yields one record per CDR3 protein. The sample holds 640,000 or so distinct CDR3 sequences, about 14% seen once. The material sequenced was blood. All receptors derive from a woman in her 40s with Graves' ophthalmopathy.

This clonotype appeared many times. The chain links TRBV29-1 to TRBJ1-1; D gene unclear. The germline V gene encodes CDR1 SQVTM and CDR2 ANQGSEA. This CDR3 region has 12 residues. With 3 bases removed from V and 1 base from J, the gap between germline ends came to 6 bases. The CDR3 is CSVDAANTEAFF. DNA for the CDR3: TGCAGCGTTGATGCTGCGAACACTGAAGCTTTCTTT.

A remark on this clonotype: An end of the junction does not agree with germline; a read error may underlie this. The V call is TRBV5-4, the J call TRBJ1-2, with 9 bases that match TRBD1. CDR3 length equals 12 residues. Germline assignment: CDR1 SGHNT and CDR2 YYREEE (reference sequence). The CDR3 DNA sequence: TGTGCCAGCGGCTTGGAACAGGGGGCGGGGACCTTC. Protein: CASGLEQGAGTF.